Listed here are 9 T cell receptor beta chains from one sample, sequenced in a study of CD8 T cells in ankylosing spondylitis. TCRdb analysed the 5' RACE reads with MiXCR anew, one entry per CDR3 protein. Of fewer than 200,000 distinct CDR3 sequences in the sample, around a sixth were seen once. The source material was blood, either unsorted or a sorted T cell fraction (not recorded which). The source is a male donor aged 5 to 30 with ankylosing spondylitis or in good health (not recorded which).

The chain is built from TRBV7-6 and TRBJ2-2; D uncertain. The V end lost 5 bases, the J end lost 4 bases, and 14 bases lay between the germline ends. The CDR3 has 15 residues. Germline-derived CDR1 and CDR2 are SGHVS and FNYEAQ. CDR3 DNA: TGTGCCAGCAGCCAGACCACAGAGGTCACCGGGGAGCTGTTTTTT. Its protein product is CASSQTTEVTGELFF.

This clonotype was seen repeatedly, ten times or more. The V and J genes are TRBV21-1 and TRBJ2-7; the DNA was not compared with TRBD1, the D call given in the table. TRBV21-1 is marked as a pseudogene. The CDR3 covers 17 residues. The CDR3 DNA follows: TGTGCCAGCAGCACTGGTAAGGCTTCCAGGGTTCCGGACGAGCAGTACGTC. It specifies CASSTGKASRVPDEQYV.

This clonotype was counted many times. The chain has TRBV18 and TRBJ2-5; 8 bases line up with TRBD1. The CDR3 length is 15 residues. With 3 bases clipped from V and 1 base from J, the junction kept 4 bases outside the gene matches. Per the germline V gene, CDR1 is KGHSH and CDR2 is LQKENI. The CDR3 sequence is CASSPAGTGQETQYF. The DNA of the CDR3 is TGTGCCAGCTCACCTGCCGGGACAGGCCAAGAGACCCAGTACTTC.

At least ten counts were recorded for this clonotype. The chain couples TRBV7-2 to TRBJ1-3; the D is unclear. V was clipped by 0 bases and J by 0 bases, with 6 bases between them. CDR3 length equals 15 residues. Germline loops: CDR1 SGHTA, CDR2 FQGNSA. CDR3 sequence (DNA): TGTGCCAGCAGCTTAGCTGCAGTCTCTGGAAACACCATATATTTT. Amino acid sequence: CASSLAAVSGNTIYF. Combining the CDR3 with reference TRBV7-2 and TRBJ1-3 gives the whole variable domain GAGVSQSPSNKVTEKGKDVELRCDPISGHTALYWYRQSLGQGLEFLIYFQGNSAPDKSGLPSDRFSAERTGGSVSTLTIQRTQQEDSAVYLCASSLAAVSGNTIYFGEGSWLTVV.

At least ten counts were recorded for this clonotype. This sequence joins TRBV20-1 and TRBJ2-7, with 12 bases lining up with TRBD2. Germline-derived CDR1 and CDR2 are DFQATT and SNEGSKA (reference sequence). Trimming removed 5 bases from V and 2 bases from J; junction bases left unmatched: 7. The CDR3 totals 15 residues. CDR3 in amino acids: CSALSTSGSPYEQYF. CDR3 DNA sequence: TGCAGTGCTTTATCGACTAGCGGGAGTCCCTACGAGCAGTACTTC.

At least ten counts were recorded for this clonotype. V is TRBV7-9 and J is TRBJ2-7, with D unresolved. V lost 2 bases to trimming and J lost 2 bases, with 13 bases between them. CDR3 length equals 15 residues. The germline V gene has CDR1 SEHNR and CDR2 FQNEAQ (reference sequence). The CDR3 is CASSLTSGATYEQYF. The CDR3 bases are TGTGCCAGCAGCTTAACTTCCGGAGCTACCTACGAGCAGTACTTC.

This clonotype was observed many times. V and J are TRBV4-1 and TRBJ2-5; the D gene is possibly TRBD2 (5 bases). The CDR3 spans 14 residues. V lost 4 bases to trimming and J lost 2 bases, with 11 bases between them. Germline V gene sequence: CDR1 MGHRA, CDR2 YSYEKL. In nucleotides, the CDR3 is TGCGCCAGCAGCCTCGTCGGGGTACAAGAGACCCAGTACTTC. This encodes CASSLVGVQETQYF.

This clonotype was observed at least ten times. The chain carries TRBV18 and TRBJ2-3; D is uncertain. Germline V gives CDR1 KGHSH, CDR2 LQKENI. The CDR3 consists of 14 residues. The V end was cut by 6 bases, the J end by 2 bases, with 12 bases between. CDR3 DNA sequence: TGTGCCAGCTCTAATTCGCATTACACAGATACGCAGTATTTT. Residues: CASSNSHYTDTQYF. Looking up the rest from reference TRBV18 and TRBJ2-3 gives the full variable domain: NAGVMQNPRHLVRRRGQEARLRCSPMKGHSHVYWYRQLPEEGLKFMVYLQKENIIDESGMPKERFSAEFPKEGPSILRIQQVVRGDSAAYFCASSNSHYTDTQYFGPGTRLTVL.

In this sample, this clonotype turned up a few times. V is TRBV4-3 and J is TRBJ2-3; the D gene could be TRBD1 or TRBD2 (6 bases each). The germline gives CDR1 LGHNA, CDR2 YSLEER. The V and J ends lost 3 bases and 2 bases respectively, with 9 bases between them. This CDR3 contains 14 residues. The CDR3 DNA reads as TGCGCCAGCAGCCAGAGGGGGGCCACAGATACGCAGTATTTT. Its translation is CASSQRGATDTQYF.